This T cell receptor (beta chain) was sequenced during a study of cytomegalovirus exposure and HLA in healthy donors. Researchers ran the PCR with 60 Vbeta and 13 Jbeta primers. The method was immunoSEQ multiplex PCR; TCRdb's version includes in-frame clones alone and lacks a portion of them. The sample holds 70,000 to 95,000 clones; approximately 84% are singletons and the top ten take 4.5% to 7%. This sequence was found in a woman between 18 and 29 years old in good health and CMV-seropositive. Source material: PBMCs.

CDR3 loop: CASSSSGGVWNEQFF. CDR3 in DNA: TGTGCCAGCAGCTCAAGCGGGGGGGTTTGGAATGAGCAGTTCTTC. This chain connects TRBV9 to TRBJ2-1, with 10 positions matching TRBD2. J gave up 7 bases and V 4 bases, and 8 bases lay outside the gene matches. Germline V gene data show CDR1 as SGDLS and CDR2 as YYNGEE. This CDR3 comprises 15 residues.